This T cell receptor (beta chain) is drawn from a study of T cell changes during pregnancy in multiple sclerosis. This CDR3 is built from 18 residues. V lost 3 bases and J lost 8, with 28 bases in between. The germline CDR1 and CDR2 sequences are ENHRY and SYGVKD. TCRdb's table, derived via immunoSEQ multiplex PCR, lists solely in-frame clones and lacks some. This sample yields around 62,000 clones, of which 89% are seen a single time; 2% to 3% belongs to the top ten. The input for sequencing was peripheral blood, taken in the first trimester of pregnancy. The receptor was isolated from a female donor with multiple sclerosis, enrolled in a pregnancy study. The J gene is TRBJ1-2, the V gene TRBV10-3; possible D gene TRBD1, 5 bases. CDR3 protein: CAISDNPAAGYSTTGYTF. The CDR3 DNA is TGTGCCATCAGTGACAACCCCGCCGCAGGGTACTCTACTACGGGCTACACCTTC.